These 25 T cell receptor beta chains were sequenced from one sample in a study of blood T cell repertoires in COVID-19. This table comes from immunoSEQ multiplex PCR, and its TCRdb copy is limited to in-frame clones, with some not included. The sample includes about 150,000 clones, roughly nine tenths of them seen just once. The sequenced material came from peripheral blood. These receptors all come from a man aged 18 to 29 with COVID-19, enrolled during active disease.

This clone was recorded once. The chain is built from TRBV10-3 and TRBJ2-1; no firm D call. V gave up 0 bases and J gave up 0 bases, with 9 bases separating them. This CDR3 has 16 amino acids. CDR1 and CDR2 from the germline V gene are ENHRY and SYGVKD. CDR3 amino acids: CAISESGLSSYNEQFF. CDR3 DNA sequence: TGTGCCATCAGTGAGTCCGGTCTAAGCTCCTACAATGAGCAGTTCTTC.

The V call is TRBV28, the J call TRBJ1-2, with TRBD1 identical over 7 bases. The CDR3 runs 12 residues. In germline, CDR1 is MDHEN, CDR2 SYDVKM. CDR3 region: CVSQGDDYGYTF. The DNA of the CDR3 is TGTGTGTCGCAGGGGGACGACTATGGCTACACCTTC.

This clone was seen just once. The chain couples TRBV6-5 to TRBJ2-7, with 7 positions matching TRBD2. The CDR3 has 16 residues. Germline assignment: CDR1 MNHEY and CDR2 SVGAGI. Trimming at V came to 2 bases and at J to 2 bases, leaving 9 bases not matched to a gene. The DNA of the CDR3 is TGTGCCAGCAGTTACGACCCGCTAGCGGCGACCTACGAGCAGTACTTC. This gives the protein CASSYDPLAATYEQYF.

The chain employs TRBV9 and TRBJ2-3; 7 nucleotides align to TRBD2. Losses at the gene ends were 0 bases for V and 3 bases for J; bases not matched to a gene: 7. The CDR3 totals 16 residues. Germline loops: CDR1 SGDLS, CDR2 YYNGEE. The CDR3 sequence is CASSVGVTGGTDTQYF. As DNA, the CDR3 is TGTGCCAGCAGCGTAGGGGTAACGGGAGGAACAGATACGCAGTATTTT. Based on the CDR3 plus reference TRBV9 and TRBJ2-3, the full variable domain is DSGVTQTPKHLITATGQRVTLRCSPRSGDLSVYWYQQSLDQGLQFLIQYYNGEERAKGNILERFSAQQFPDLHSELNLSSLELGDSALYFCASSVGVTGGTDTQYFGPGTRLTVL.

The chain is built from TRBV4-1 and TRBJ2-7, with 13 bases fitting TRBD2. Losses at the gene ends were 4 bases for V and 0 bases for J; bases not matched to a gene: 6. Germline CDR1 and CDR2: MGHRA and YSYEKL. The CDR3 spans 17 residues. CDR3 bases: TGCGCCAGCAGCCCCGGACTAGCGGGGGCTAGCTCCTACGAGCAGTACTTC. Residues: CASSPGLAGASSYEQYF.

The V gene is TRBV2, the J gene TRBJ2-1; 11 nucleotides agree with TRBD2. Per the germline V gene, CDR1 is SNHLY and CDR2 is FYNNEI. With V trimmed by 7 bases and J by 0 bases, 11 bases remained unmatched. This CDR3 region has 18 residues. Here the CDR3 DNA reads TGTGCCAGCACCAGGACTAGCGGGCCCGTGAGCTCCTACAATGAGCAGTTCTTC. Translating gives CASTRTSGPVSSYNEQFF.

The chain combines TRBV5-6 with TRBJ2-4; TRBD1 aligns across 9 bases. V was clipped by 4 bases and J by 1 base; unmatched bases: 9. The CDR3 sequence is 17 residues long. Germline assignment: CDR1 SGHDT and CDR2 YYEEEE. CDR3 DNA sequence: TGTGCCAGCAGCAGAGACAGGGGGAGCGGGGCCAAAAACATTCAGTACTTC. This translates into CASSRDRGSGAKNIQYF.

The chain recombines TRBV14 with TRBJ2-1; D might be TRBD2 (6 bases). The CDR3 extends over 16 amino acids. Germline assignment: CDR1 SGHDN and CDR2 FVKESK. V was clipped by 4 bases and J by 7 bases, with 20 bases between them. The CDR3 protein is CASSLRSGLRRNEQFF. For the CDR3, the DNA is TGTGCCAGCAGCCTTAGGTCGGGACTGAGGAGGAATGAGCAGTTCTTC.

The chain links TRBV20-1 to TRBJ1-6, with TRBD1 as a possible D gene (5 bases). Germline V gene data show CDR1 as DFQATT and CDR2 as SNEGSKA (reference sequence). V gave up 3 bases and J gave up 9 bases, with 12 bases separating them. This CDR3 has 13 residues. The chain's CDR3 is CSASRQGASPLHF. CDR3 nucleotides: TGCAGTGCTAGTCGGCAGGGCGCTTCACCCCTCCACTTT.

For the CDR3, the DNA is TGTGCCAGCAGCTTAGATACCTGGACAGGGGCGTACAATGAGCAGTTCTTC. Its translation is CASSLDTWTGAYNEQFF. The chain has TRBV11-2 and TRBJ2-1, with 9 bases that match TRBD1. This CDR3 contains 17 residues. Germline V CDR1 and CDR2: SGHAT, FQNNGV. Germline trimming cut 0 bases from V and 4 bases from J; bases unmatched to any gene: 7.

This sequence joins TRBV6-5 and TRBJ2-7; tentatively, D is TRBD2 (5 bases). This CDR3 spans 14 amino acids. CDR1 is MNHEY and CDR2 is SVGAGI in the germline V gene. With 6 bases removed from V and 2 bases from J, the gap between germline ends came to 14 bases. CDR3 sequence reads: CASSPVEAPYEQYF. The DNA for the CDR3 is TGTGCCAGCAGCCCCGTGGAGGCCCCCTACGAGCAGTACTTC.

This clone was detected once. The genes are TRBV2 and TRBJ2-7; 15 positions agree with TRBD2. CDR1 and CDR2 from the germline V gene are SNHLY and FYNNEI. V shed 6 bases and J 3 bases; nucleotides not matched to a gene: 12. The CDR3 has 18 amino acids. The CDR3 region is CASRGTSGRKPDLYEQYF. The CDR3 region has the DNA TGTGCCAGCAGGGGGACTAGCGGGAGGAAACCGGACCTCTACGAGCAGTACTTC.

The chain links TRBV24-1 to TRBJ2-1, with 8 bases lining up with TRBD2. Per germline, CDR1 KGHDR and CDR2 SFDVKD. The J segment lost 0 bases and the V segment lost 5 bases, leaving 2 bases of the junction unmatched. This CDR3 region has 15 residues. CDR3 residues: CATSVGTSSYNEQFF. In nucleotides, the CDR3 is TGTGCCACCAGTGTCGGGACTAGCTCCTACAATGAGCAGTTCTTC.

The chain uses TRBV30 and TRBJ1-1; D is uncertain. The V and J ends lost 5 bases and 1 base respectively, with 14 bases between them. The germline gives CDR1 GTSNPN, CDR2 SVGIG (reference sequence). The length of the CDR3 is 14 residues. The CDR3 nucleotides read TGTGCCTGGCTGATAGGGAGAAAGAACACTGAAGCTTTCTTT. Amino acid sequence: CAWLIGRKNTEAFF. Complete variable domain (other parts from reference TRBV30 and TRBJ1-1): SQTIHQWPATLVQPVGSPLSLECTVEGTSNPNLYWYRQAAGRGLQLLFYSVGIGQISSEVPQNLSASRPQDRQFILSSKKLLLSDSGFYLCAWLIGRKNTEAFFGQGTRLTVV.

On this clone: One junction end disagrees with the germline gene, perhaps due to a read error. The chain has TRBV4-1 and TRBJ1-4, with 9 bases fitting TRBD1. There are 14 residues in the CDR3. Germline V gene lookup returns CDR1 MGHRA and CDR2 YSYEKL. Written as DNA, the CDR3 is TGCGCCAGCAGCCAAGGACAGGGGGGATTCGAACTGCTTTTT. Protein sequence: CASSQGQGGFELLF.

The rearrangement uses TRBV6-2 or TRBV6-3 and TRBJ1-5; perhaps TRBD1 as D (6 bases). Trimming removed 6 bases from V and 7 bases from J, with 16 bases in between. From germline, CDR1 is MNHEY and CDR2 SVGEGT. The CDR3 is 14 residues long. CDR3 protein: CASSLGGRTQPQHF. As DNA, the CDR3 is TGTGCCAGCAGCCTTGGGGGCAGGACCCAGCCCCAGCATTTT.

The chain combines TRBV11-3 with TRBJ2-6; a possible D gene is TRBD1 (5 bases). CDR3 length: 15 amino acids. The germline CDR1 and CDR2 sequences are SGHNT and YENEEA. V lost 5 bases and J lost 0, with 8 bases in between. This CDR3 reads CASSRDSSGANVLTF. The CDR3 DNA reads TGTGCCAGCAGCCGAGACAGCTCTGGGGCCAACGTCCTGACTTTC.

The chain links TRBV12-3 or TRBV12-4 to TRBJ2-2, with D unclear. CDR3 length equals 12 residues. V was shortened by 10 bases and J by 5 bases, with 11 bases between the two germline ends. Here the CDR3 reads CANRMRTGELFF. The CDR3, as DNA: TGTGCCAACCGGATGAGGACCGGGGAGCTGTTTTTT.

Only one count was recorded for this clone. The chain joins TRBV15 to TRBJ2-7; 8 positions agree with TRBD1. CDR1 and CDR2 (germline): LNHNV, YYDKDF (reference sequence). V dropped 5 bases and J dropped 3; count of bases not matched to a gene: 9. The CDR3 runs to 15 residues. CDR3 in amino acids: CATSPPGQVLYEQYF. In nucleotides, the CDR3 is TGTGCCACCAGCCCCCCGGGACAGGTCCTCTACGAGCAGTACTTC.

V and J are TRBV11-3 and TRBJ2-2; 8 nucleotides align to TRBD1. The germline gives CDR1 SGHNT, CDR2 YENEEA. Trimming took 1 base from V and 7 from J; bases not matched to a gene: 5. CDR3 length: 15 residues. CDR3 DNA: TGTGCCAGCAGCTTAGGGACAGGGCGGATCGGGGAGCTGTTTTTT. It specifies CASSLGTGRIGELFF.

This clone was observed a few times. The V and J genes are TRBV7-8 and TRBJ2-7, with a weak D call TRBD2 (5 bases). CDR3 length equals 15 residues. The germline V gene encodes CDR1 SGHVS and CDR2 FQNEAQ. The V gene lost 5 bases and the J gene lost 0 bases, with 14 bases spanning the gap. For the CDR3, the DNA is TGTGCCAGCAGCCCACGGAGGCTCAGCTCCTACGAGCAGTACTTC. Translated, it gives CASSPRRLSSYEQYF. Combining the CDR3 with reference TRBV7-8 and TRBJ2-7 gives the whole variable domain GAGVSQSPRYKVAKRGQDVALRCDPISGHVSLFWYQQALGQGPEFLTYFQNEAQLDKSGLPSDRFFAERPEGSVSTLKIQRTQQEDSAVYLCASSPRRLSSYEQYFGPGTRLTVT.

The rearrangement joins TRBV12-5 to TRBJ2-1; D is perhaps TRBD2 (5 bases). CDR1 is LGHNT, CDR2 FRNRAP, per germline. This CDR3 region has 14 residues. Trimming stripped 1 base from V and 7 bases from J, with 11 bases between. The CDR3 nucleotides read TGTGCTAGTGGTTTGGGAACTAGTGGGAATGAGCAGTTCTTC. Translated, it gives CASGLGTSGNEQFF.

The rearrangement joins TRBV18 to TRBJ1-2; 8 bases agree with TRBD1. There are 15 residues in the CDR3. V lost 3 bases to trimming and J lost 8 bases; unmatched junction nucleotides: 11. Germline V gene sequence: CDR1 KGHSH, CDR2 LQKENI. The CDR3 region has the DNA TGTGCCAGCTCACCCCCCGACAGGGGTATTGAAGGCTACACCTTC. This sequence encodes CASSPPDRGIEGYTF.

This chain links TRBV6-4 with TRBJ2-1; tentatively, D is TRBD1 (7 bases). The CDR3 contains 13 residues. The germline V gene has CDR1 MRHNA and CDR2 SNTAGT. With 3 bases removed from V and 12 bases from J, the gap between germline ends came to 15 bases. CDR3 protein: CASSDSQGDWQFF. The DNA for the CDR3 is TGTGCCAGCAGTGATTCTCAGGGGGACTGGCAGTTCTTC.

This chain joins TRBV19 and TRBJ2-3, with D possibly matching TRBD2 (5 bases). V was trimmed by 5 bases and J by 4 bases, leaving 13 bases between them. The length of the CDR3 is 14 residues. Germline V gene data show CDR1 as LNHDA and CDR2 as SQIVND (reference sequence). As DNA, the CDR3 is TGTGCCAGTAGTTTTGGGGAGTCCGCAGATACGCAGTATTTT. It translates to CASSFGESADTQYF.